This T cell receptor (beta chain) was captured in a study of vaccination and CD4 T cells after COVID-19. Study overall: Post-COVID specimens were obtained a median 101 days after diagnosis (range 35 to 161). Post-vaccine sampling followed dose two by a median 72 days (range 14 to 241).

Study-level findings and limits: Spike mono-reactivity was found in 304 of the 307 vaccine-specific clones identified in convalescent patients.

V gave up 6 bases and J gave up 0 bases, with 9 bases separating them. Germline CDR1 and CDR2: MNHNS and SASEGT. The CDR3 is 14 amino acids. This clonotype has a handful of counts. Its antigen remains unidentified. Each CDR3 protein is one row after TCRdb ran MiXCR on the PCR reads. The sample lists about 20,000 distinct CDR3 sequences; around three fifths were seen once. This material consisted of CD4+ T cells from blood, taken before SARS-CoV-2 vaccination. This rearrangement joins TRBV6-1 to TRBJ1-5, with D hard to call. The TCR was taken from a human donor who had recovered from COVID-19. CDR3 bases: TGTGCCAGCAGAACGGGCAATAGCAATCAGCCCCAGCATTTT. It codes for CASRTGNSNQPQHF.